This is a list of T cell receptor beta chains from one sample in a study of vaccination and CD4 T cells after COVID-19. TCRdb analysed the PCR reads with MiXCR anew, one entry per CDR3 protein. Here the sample spans about 21,000 distinct CDR3 sequences, about 61% being singletons. Their antigen targets remain unknown. The sample consisted of CD4+ T cells from blood, cultured in vitro. All receptors come from a human donor who had recovered from COVID-19. The CDR3 runs from the conserved cysteine through the conserved F or W. D genes are given only for firm matches. Clone size is not always given. Where it is, it says once, few, many or a class for expanded clones.

J gene,clone size,D gene,V gene,CDR3 protein,CDR3 DNA
TRBJ1-3,-,-,TRBV30,CAWGQSTIYF,TGTGCCTGGGGCCAGAGCACCATATATTTT
TRBJ2-5,-,-,TRBV10-1,CASSEEKGTLLETQYF,TGCGCCAGCAGTGAGGAAAAGGGAACCCTTCTGGAGACCCAGTACTTC
TRBJ1-3,few,-,TRBV19,CASSLQGRLISGNTIYF,TGTGCCAGTAGTCTTCAGGGACGACTTATCTCTGGAAACACCATATATTTT
TRBJ2-7,-,-,TRBV4-1,CASSQEGQGIYEQYF,TGCGCCAGCAGCCAAGAAGGGCAGGGGATCTACGAGCAGTACTTC
TRBJ1-2,-,-,TRBV11-3,CASSLEGGGGSGYTF,TGTGCCAGCAGCTTAGAAGGGGGTGGGGGATCTGGCTACACCTTC
TRBJ2-3,-,-,TRBV7-4,CASSVDQRSTDTQYF,TGTGCCAGCAGCGTAGACCAGCGGAGCACAGATACGCAGTATTTT
TRBJ1-2,once,-,TRBV9,CASSESSEGYGYTF,TGTGCCAGCAGCGAATCATCCGAGGGCTATGGCTACACCTTC
TRBJ1-2,-,-,TRBV6-1,CASSPTGPYGYTF,TGTGCCAGCAGCCCAACAGGGCCCTATGGCTACACCTTC
TRBJ2-5,few,-,TRBV6-2/TRBV6-3,CASSYSYLRGETQYF,TGTGCCAGCAGTTACTCTTACCTCCGAGGGGAGACCCAGTACTTC
TRBJ1-2,-,-,TRBV28,CASSFGGGYGYTF,TGTGCCAGCAGTTTTGGAGGGGGCTATGGCTACACCTTC
TRBJ1-2,-,-,TRBV24-1,CATSDSDSAYGYTF,TGTGCCACCAGTGACTCGGACAGCGCGTATGGCTACACCTTC
TRBJ1-2,-,TRBD1,TRBV7-2,CASSATGGRSYTF,TGTGCCAGCAGCGCTACAGGGGGCCGGAGCTACACCTTC
TRBJ1-2,-,-,TRBV4-3,CASSGTLDDGYTF,TGCGCCAGCAGCGGAACTTTAGACGATGGCTACACCTTC
TRBJ2-3,-,-,TRBV11-2,CASSLVVGATDTQYF,TGTGCCAGCAGCTTAGTGGTTGGTGCAACAGATACGCAGTATTTT
TRBJ1-5,-,-,TRBV6-1,CASSPTGINQPQHF,TGTGCCAGCAGTCCCACAGGGATCAATCAGCCCCAGCATTTT
TRBJ2-1,few,TRBD2,TRBV6-1,CASSDRGPRLAGGPSSYNEQFF,TGTGCCAGCAGTGATCGGGGGCCCCGACTAGCGGGAGGGCCAAGCTCCTACAATGAGCAGTTCTTC
TRBJ2-3,once,-,TRBV29-1,CSVIRREAQYF,TGCAGCGTTATAAGACGCGAGGCGCAGTATTTT
TRBJ2-3,-,-,TRBV3-1,CASSYSVSTDTQYF,TGTGCCAGCAGCTATAGCGTGAGCACAGATACGCAGTATTTT
TRBJ2-3,large,TRBD2,TRBV30,CAWSGGGRRDTQYF,TGTGCCTGGAGTGGGGGCGGGAGAAGAGATACGCAGTATTTT
TRBJ1-1,-,TRBD1,TRBV12-3/TRBV12-4,CASSRQRQGRQAFF,TGTGCCAGCAGTCGCCAAAGACAGGGGCGGCAAGCTTTCTTT
TRBJ2-5,-,-,TRBV6-5,CASSYSRAGETQYF,TGTGCCAGCAGTTACTCGAGGGCAGGAGAGACCCAGTACTTC
TRBJ2-7,-,TRBD1,TRBV28,CASSLLGQGGTYEQYF,TGTGCCAGCAGTTTATTAGGACAGGGGGGGACCTACGAGCAGTACTTC
TRBJ1-2,-,-,TRBV27,CATRRKGAPNYGYTF,TGTGCCACCCGTAGGAAAGGGGCCCCTAACTATGGCTACACCTTC
TRBJ2-6,once,TRBD1,TRBV6-1,CASSGNRGSGANVLTF,TGTGCCAGCAGTGGAAACAGGGGATCTGGGGCCAACGTCCTGACTTTC
TRBJ1-2,-,-,TRBV20-1,CSAREQTNYGYTF,TGCAGTGCTAGAGAACAGACTAACTATGGCTACACCTTC
TRBJ1-4,-,-,TRBV7-2,CASSRALATNEKLFF,TGTGCCAGCAGTAGAGCCCTTGCAACTAATGAAAAACTGTTTTTT
TRBJ1-1,once,-,TRBV27,CASSSMQGRAFF,TGTGCCAGCAGTTCCATGCAGGGTAGAGCTTTCTTT
TRBJ1-1,-,-,TRBV20-1,CSASIFEVTEAFF,TGCAGTGCTAGTATTTTCGAGGTCACTGAAGCTTTCTTT
TRBJ2-3,-,-,TRBV6-2/TRBV6-3,CASSYRGTDTQYF,TGTGCCAGCAGTTACAGGGGCACAGATACGCAGTATTTT
TRBJ1-5,-,-,TRBV28,CASSLANQPQHF,TGTGCCAGCAGTTTAGCCAATCAGCCCCAGCATTTT
TRBJ1-2,few,-,TRBV7-9,CASSLTSISYGYTF,TGTGCCAGCAGCTTAACAAGCATAAGCTATGGCTACACCTTC